One and the same sample provided the 28 T cell receptor beta chains below, sequenced in a study of human T cells and chemical hapten exposure. MiXCR was run by TCRdb on the RACE reads, yielding one entry per CDR3 protein. The sample lists 75,000 to 100,000 distinct CDR3 sequences, approximately 8.6% occurring once. The time point is: patch test 2, 6 weeks after DPC sensitization. Treatment here: therapeutic diphenylcyclopropenone sensitization with weekly scalp DPC. The specimen was whole blood, collected in connection with sensitization to the hapten diphenylcyclopropenone (DPC). All receptors come from a woman in her 40s with alopecia areata. Some clones in this sample may be carry-over from other donors' samples.

The genes are TRBV20-1 and TRBJ2-1, with 10 nucleotides matching TRBD2. The CDR3 spans 13 residues. Trimming took 5 bases from V and 8 from J; bases not matched to a gene: 6. Germline assignment: CDR1 DFQATT and CDR2 SNEGSKA (reference sequence). The CDR3 sequence is CSAEREGPDEQFF. The CDR3 DNA reads as TGCAGTGCTGAGCGGGAGGGCCCCGATGAGCAGTTCTTC.

This clonotype was detected many times. The rearrangement links TRBV28 to TRBJ2-7; D is uncertain. The CDR3 covers 12 residues. Deletions cut 5 bases from V and 1 base from J, with 6 bases between. Germline assignment: CDR1 MDHEN and CDR2 SYDVKM. DNA of the CDR3: TGTGCCAGCAGTCCAAGTTCCTACGAGCAGTACTTC. Its protein is CASSPSSYEQYF.

The chain joins TRBV12-3 or TRBV12-4 to TRBJ1-1, with 7 bases aligning to TRBD1. Losses at the gene ends were 6 bases for V and 4 bases for J; bases not matched to a gene: 11. The CDR3 loop spans 15 amino acids. The CDR3 loop is CASSPRQGRGTEAFF. The CDR3 nucleotides read TGTGCCAGCAGCCCCCGACAGGGAAGGGGCACTGAAGCTTTCTTT.

The chain recombines TRBV5-1 with TRBJ2-2; no reliable D call. The CDR3 has 12 amino acids. CDR1 and CDR2 (germline): SGHRS, YFSETQ. The V end lost 1 base, the J end lost 7 bases, and 5 bases lay between the germline ends. The CDR3 reads CASSLRLGELFF. As DNA, the CDR3 is TGCGCCAGCAGCTTGAGGCTCGGGGAGCTGTTTTTT.

This clonotype was picked up many times. In DNA, the CDR3 is TGTGCCTGGAGTGTACTACAAATGGAGGGCCGGGTGGATCCCCAGTACTTC. It encodes CAWSVLQMEGRVDPQYF. This chain joins TRBV30 and TRBJ2-5, with D perhaps TRBD2 (6 bases). There are 17 residues in the CDR3. V was trimmed by 0 bases and J by 9 bases, leaving 26 bases between them. Germline CDR1 and CDR2: GTSNPN and SVGIG (reference sequence).

This clonotype was counted only a few times. Mismatch with germline at one junction end may stem from a read error. V gene TRBV7-2 combines with J gene TRBJ2-1, with D unresolved. The CDR3 consists of 11 residues. Germline-derived CDR1 and CDR2 are SGHTA and FQGNSA. This CDR3 is CASSSHNEQFF. CDR3 sequence (DNA): TGTGCCAGCAGCTCCCACAATGAGCAGTTCTTC.

Many counts were recorded for this clonotype. The V gene is TRBV28, the J gene TRBJ2-7; D possibly corresponds to TRBD1 (6 bases). The CDR3 sequence is 14 residues long. The germline V and J ends were trimmed by 6 bases and 2 bases, with 14 bases remaining between them. Germline CDR1 and CDR2: MDHEN and SYDVKM. The DNA for the CDR3 is TGTGCCAGCAGATCCCAGGGGATGACCTACGAGCAGTACTTC. It codes for CASRSQGMTYEQYF.

The sample holds many counts of this clonotype. This sequence joins TRBV6-5 and TRBJ2-1, with 11 bases matching TRBD1. CDR3 length: 13 residues. From germline, CDR1 is MNHEY and CDR2 SVGAGI. The CDR3: CYVSGTGGYEQFF. CDR3 nucleotides: TGTTACGTCTCCGGGACAGGGGGTTATGAGCAGTTCTTC.

This clonotype has just one count. The V and J genes are TRBV28 and TRBJ2-1; D is possibly TRBD2 (5 bases). Germline CDR1 reads MDHEN; CDR2 reads SYDVKM. Trimming shortened V by 3 bases and J by 9 bases, and 12 bases separated the two germline ends. CDR3 length: 13 residues. For the CDR3, the DNA is TGTGCCAGCAGTTTGGTGGACTCCCTTGAGCAGTTCTTC. Residues: CASSLVDSLEQFF.

V and J are TRBV20-1 and TRBJ2-3; D ambiguous. CDR1 is DFQATT, CDR2 SNEGSKA, per germline (reference sequence). The CDR3 has 14 amino acids. Trimming removed 6 bases from V and 3 bases from J, with 16 bases in between. CDR3 loop: CSARPPSPTDTQYF. The CDR3 nucleotides read TGCAGTGCCCGCCCCCCAAGCCCAACAGATACGCAGTATTTT.

This clonotype was recorded many times. This rearrangement joins TRBV27 to TRBJ1-2; the match to TRBD1 covers 8 bases. The V gene end was trimmed by 5 bases and the J gene end by 4 bases; junction bases not matched to a gene: 3. The germline V gene encodes CDR1 MNHEY and CDR2 SMNVEV (reference sequence). There are 13 residues in the CDR3. CDR3 nucleotides: TGTGCCAGCAGTCCTGACAGGGGCTATGGCTACACCTTC. It translates to CASSPDRGYGYTF.

The V and J genes are TRBV7-2 and TRBJ2-7; 8 bases agree with TRBD2. Trimming removed 5 bases from V and 7 bases from J; junction bases left unmatched: 10. This CDR3 contains 14 residues. Germline lookup yields CDR1 SGHTA and CDR2 FQGNSA. The CDR3 protein is CASSPGSGSGEQYF. In DNA, the CDR3 is TGTGCCAGCAGCCCAGGGAGCGGGAGCGGTGAGCAGTACTTC.

The chain joins TRBV29-1 to TRBJ2-3; D gene unclear. V lost 5 bases and J lost 6, with 6 bases in between. Germline V CDR1 and CDR2: SQVTM, ANQGSEA. The CDR3 loop spans 10 amino acids. The CDR3 reads CSVKLDTQYF. The CDR3 DNA sequence: TGCAGCGTTAAGCTGGATACGCAGTATTTT.

V and J are TRBV5-5 and TRBJ1-5; the D gene is possibly TRBD1 (6 bases). Germline values: CDR1 SGHKS, CDR2 YYEKEE (reference sequence). Trimming took off 0 bases at V and 1 base at J, with 11 bases between the two ends. The CDR3 extends over 16 amino acids. CDR3 loop: CASSLAGARSNQPQHF. The CDR3 DNA sequence: TGTGCCAGCAGCTTGGCGGGGGCTAGGAGCAATCAGCCCCAGCATTTT. Full variable domain (rest looked up from reference TRBV5-5 and TRBJ1-5): DAGVTQSPTHLIKTRGQQVTLRCSPISGHKSVSWYQQVLGQGPQFIFQYYEKEERGRGNFPDRFSARQFPNYSSELNVNALLLGDSALYLCASSLAGARSNQPQHFGDGTRLSIL.

This clonotype was counted many times. The rearrangement uses TRBV29-1 and TRBJ2-1; no clear D. Germline CDR1 reads SQVTM; CDR2 reads ANQGSEA. CDR3 length: 11 residues. Trimming stripped 8 bases from V and 10 bases from J, with 15 bases between. The CDR3, as DNA: TGCAGCACCCGCCAAGGCTCGGAGCAGTTCTTC. Protein product: CSTRQGSEQFF.

This clonotype showed up many times. The chain recombines TRBV7-8 with TRBJ2-7; weak D call: TRBD1 (6 bases). The CDR3 has 17 amino acids. Trimming pared 4 bases from V and 5 bases from J, leaving 24 bases between. The germline V gene has CDR1 SGHVS and CDR2 FQNEAQ. The CDR3 DNA reads TGTGCCAGCAGCTCTAACGTGGGTACGGGACATCCCCACGAGCAGTACTTC. Translation: CASSSNVGTGHPHEQYF.

The chain joins TRBV2 to TRBJ2-1, with 8 bases aligning to TRBD2. The CDR3 length is 16 residues. The J segment lost 7 bases and the V segment lost 5 bases, leaving 13 bases of the junction unmatched. The V gene's germline CDR1 is SNHLY and CDR2 FYNNEI. The CDR3: CASSPQAGAPWNEQFF. DNA for the CDR3: TGTGCCAGCAGTCCCCAAGCGGGAGCCCCCTGGAATGAGCAGTTCTTC.

This chain uses TRBV2 with TRBJ1-1; no definite D call. Trimming left V 7 bases short and J 7 bases short, with 10 bases between. The CDR3 covers 11 residues. The germline CDR1 and CDR2 sequences are SNHLY and FYNNEI. CDR3 in amino acids: CASKLTIEAFF. CDR3 in DNA: TGTGCCAGCAAGTTGACGATTGAAGCTTTCTTT.

The chain combines TRBV20-1 with TRBJ1-5, with 7 bases lining up with TRBD1. The J segment lost 7 bases and the V segment lost 6 bases, leaving 12 bases of the junction unmatched. CDR3 size: 14 residues. Germline V gene lookup returns CDR1 DFQATT and CDR2 SNEGSKA (reference sequence). In nucleotides, the CDR3 is TGCAGTGCCAACAGGGGAATTGTCAGACAGCCCCAGCATTTT. Encoded protein: CSANRGIVRQPQHF.

The chain has TRBV6-5 and TRBJ1-2, with TRBD1 matching over 7 bases. Unmatched junction bases numbered 12, after V lost 2 bases and J lost 6 bases. The CDR3 sequence is 16 residues long. Germline CDR1 is MNHEY and CDR2 is SVGAGI. The CDR3 nucleotides are TGTGCCAGCAGTTACCTTCTGACAGGGAAGGAACATGGCTACACCTTC. Protein: CASSYLLTGKEHGYTF.

The chain couples TRBV7-9 to TRBJ2-7, with D possibly matching TRBD2 (6 bases). The germline CDR1 and CDR2 sequences are SEHNR and FQNEAQ (reference sequence). The CDR3 is 14 amino acids. V lost 4 bases to trimming and J lost 1 base, with 11 bases between them. The CDR3, as DNA: TGTGCCAGCAGCTATCCGGGGGATTCCTACGAGCAGTACTTC. Encoded protein: CASSYPGDSYEQYF.

This clonotype was recorded a few times. The genes are TRBV30 and TRBJ2-1; 11 nucleotides match TRBD1. Per germline, CDR1 GTSNPN and CDR2 SVGIG (reference sequence). Germline trimming cut 2 bases from V and 2 bases from J; bases unmatched to any gene: 5. This CDR3 has 16 residues. Here the CDR3 DNA reads TGTGCCTGGAGTCTACGGACAGGGGGCGCCTACAATGAGCAGTTCTTC. It is translated as CAWSLRTGGAYNEQFF.

This clonotype was counted between two and nine times. The genes are TRBV5-1 and TRBJ2-5; no clear D. Germline assignment: CDR1 SGHRS and CDR2 YFSETQ. There are 15 residues in the CDR3. Trimming took 0 bases from V and 4 from J, leaving 13 bases between them. The CDR3 sequence is CASSLALDLGETQYF. The CDR3, as DNA: TGCGCCAGCAGCTTGGCCCTAGATCTTGGAGAGACCCAGTACTTC.

For this clonotype: This may come from a read error, since a much larger clone is one base off. The chain couples TRBV6-2 or TRBV6-3 to TRBJ1-2; D gene ambiguous. The V gene's germline CDR1 is MNHEY and CDR2 SVGEGT. Trimming left V 2 bases short and J 0 bases short, with 10 bases between. This CDR3 has 15 amino acids. This chain's CDR3 is CASSYLSLSNYGYTF. The CDR3 DNA follows: TGTGCCAGCAGTTACCTCTCCTTGTCTAACTATGGCTACACCTTC.

This clonotype was picked up many times. V usage is TRBV7-6 and J usage is TRBJ1-1; D is perhaps TRBD1 (5 bases). This CDR3 comprises 13 residues. The germline V gene encodes CDR1 SGHVS and CDR2 FNYEAQ. Trimming removed 4 bases at V and 2 bases at J, with 8 bases between. CDR3 protein: CASSSDTNTEAFF. The CDR3 nucleotides read TGTGCCAGCAGCTCGGACACCAACACTGAAGCTTTCTTT.

This clonotype was found many times. V is TRBV6-2 or TRBV6-3 and J is TRBJ2-3; TRBD2 agrees at 12 bases. CDR1 is MNHEY, CDR2 SVGEGT, per germline. The CDR3 has 18 residues. Losses at the gene ends were 6 bases for V and 2 bases for J; bases not matched to a gene: 12. The CDR3 is CASRATSGRAGHTDTQYF. The CDR3 region has the DNA TGTGCCAGCAGGGCGACTAGCGGGAGAGCAGGTCACACAGATACGCAGTATTTT.

CDR3 protein: CASSLVVPSTDTQYF. The CDR3 coding sequence is TGTGCCAGCAGCTTAGTGGTCCCCAGCACAGATACGCAGTATTTT. The chain links TRBV7-8 to TRBJ2-3; D is ambiguous. Trimming pared 1 base from V and 0 bases from J, leaving 8 bases between. Germline CDR1 and CDR2: SGHVS and FQNEAQ. The CDR3 has 15 residues.

This clonotype was seen more than once but under ten times. The chain recombines TRBV27 with TRBJ2-7, with 8 bases fitting TRBD1. Germline V gives CDR1 MNHEY, CDR2 SMNVEV (reference sequence). The CDR3 consists of 14 residues. V trimming: 8 bases; J trimming: 4 bases; junction bases outside the gene matches: 10. DNA of the CDR3: TGTGCCAGCCAACCCGGGACAGGACTTTACGAGCAGTACTTC. Translating it yields CASQPGTGLYEQYF.